Each of the 26 T cell receptor beta chains below was sequenced from the same sample in a study of monozygotic twins with inflammatory bowel disease. TCRdb reprocessed the 5' RACE reads, keeping one entry per CDR3 protein, no DNA. Its table records a few hundred thousand distinct CDR3 sequences. The sample taken for sequencing was blood. The receptors come from a human donor with ulcerative colitis or Crohn's disease, or a healthy co-twin of an affected twin (not recorded which).

CDR3 sequence reads: CAILRDRANNEQFF. The J gene is TRBJ2-1, the V gene TRBV2; TCRdb's assignment of TRBD1 cannot be checked, as there is no DNA. CDR3 length: 14 amino acids. Germline CDR1 is SNHLY and CDR2 is FYNNEI.

CDR3 sequence reads: CASSLRHGLSPLHF. The rearrangement links TRBV11-2 to TRBJ1-6. Germline V gene lookup returns CDR1 SGHAT and CDR2 FQNNGV. The CDR3 spans 14 residues.

The chain recombines TRBV3-1 with TRBJ1-6; TCRdb's D gene call, TRBD1, goes unchecked for lack of DNA. The CDR3 runs to 14 residues. CDR1 LGHDT and CDR2 YNNKEL come from the germline V gene (reference sequence). The CDR3: CASSLLSGDSPLHF.

V and J are TRBV5-1 and TRBJ1-5; TCRdb calls TRBD1, which cannot be checked without DNA. Germline V gives CDR1 SGHRS, CDR2 YFSETQ. CDR3 length equals 15 residues. The CDR3 sequence is CASSLVGGSDQPQHF.

The genes are TRBV20-1 and TRBJ2-2; with no DNA, the TCRdb D assignment of TRBD1 cannot be verified. This CDR3 is built from 12 residues. In germline, CDR1 is DFQATT, CDR2 SNEGSKA (reference sequence). CDR3 amino acids: CSAGHHTGELFF.

J is TRBJ1-1 and V is TRBV5-6. This CDR3 spans 14 amino acids. CDR1 is SGHDT, CDR2 YYEEEE, per germline. The CDR3 region is CASSLAGANTEAFF.

This chain uses TRBV20-1 with TRBJ2-7; TCRdb names TRBD1, which stays unverified in the absence of DNA. Looked up from germline, CDR1 is DFQATT and CDR2 is SNEGSKA (reference sequence). This CDR3 is 14 amino acids long. The CDR3 loop reads CSAWTGHGSYEQYF.

The chain joins TRBV7-8 to TRBJ2-7; the D gene TCRdb calls, TRBD2, cannot be checked with no DNA. This CDR3 has 15 residues. Germline V gene sequence: CDR1 SGHVS, CDR2 FQNEAQ. The CDR3 loop is CASSLGGGMVYEQYF.

V usage is TRBV12-5 and J usage is TRBJ2-1; TCRdb designates TRBD1, a call that cannot be tested without DNA. Germline values: CDR1 LGHNT, CDR2 FRNRAP. This CDR3 has 18 amino acids. This chain's CDR3 is CASGSAFRGMAGYNEQFF. The whole variable domain, filled in from reference TRBV12-5 and TRBJ2-1, reads DARVTQTPRHKVTEMGQEVTMRCQPILGHNTVFWYRQTMMQGLELLAYFRNRAPLDDSGMPKDRFSAEMPDATLATLKIQPSEPRDSAVYFCASGSAFRGMAGYNEQFFGPGTRLTVL.

CDR3 protein: CASSQSFSPLHF. V and J are TRBV14 and TRBJ1-6. The V gene's germline CDR1 is SGHDN and CDR2 FVKESK. CDR3 size: 12 residues. Supplemented by reference TRBV14 and TRBJ1-6, the full variable domain reads EAGVTQFPSHSVIEKGQTVTLRCDPISGHDNLYWYRRVMGKEIKFLLHFVKESKQDESGMPNNRFLAERTGGTYSTLKVQPAELEDSGVYFCASSQSFSPLHFGNGTRLTVT.

V is TRBV5-6 and J is TRBJ2-1; absent DNA, TCRdb's TRBD2 call cannot be checked. Germline CDR1 is SGHDT and CDR2 is YYEEEE. This CDR3 contains 16 residues. Here the CDR3 reads CASSLARGLSYNEQFF.

This chain uses TRBV11-3 with TRBJ2-1. CDR3 length equals 15 residues. Germline V gene data show CDR1 as SGHNT and CDR2 as YENEEA. CDR3 protein: CASSYSPNRLNEQFF.

V gene TRBV12-3 or TRBV12-4 combines with J gene TRBJ2-2. The CDR3 totals 14 residues. This chain's CDR3 is CATTRWVNTGELFF.

The chain employs TRBV11-1 and TRBJ2-1; with no DNA, the TCRdb D assignment of TRBD1 cannot be verified. The CDR3 has 16 amino acids. Per the germline V gene, CDR1 is SGHAT and CDR2 is FQDESV (reference sequence). The CDR3 protein is CASSSADRNNYNEQFF.

This sequence joins TRBV19 and TRBJ1-1; TCRdb's D call, TRBD1, is unchecked because there is no DNA. The CDR3 has 17 residues. Germline CDR1 is LNHDA and CDR2 is SQIVND (reference sequence). The CDR3 loop is CASSRGRTGSMNTEAFF.

The chain combines TRBV4-1 with TRBJ2-3; TCRdb's assignment of TRBD2 cannot be checked, as there is no DNA. CDR3 length equals 14 residues. CDR1 and CDR2 (germline): MGHRA, YSYEKL. CDR3 region: CASSQVSGENTQYF.

The gene calls are TRBV20-1 and TRBJ1-1; TCRdb's D gene call, TRBD1, goes unchecked for lack of DNA. The CDR3 has 12 amino acids. The germline V gene encodes CDR1 DFQATT and CDR2 SNEGSKA (reference sequence). The CDR3 reads CSATPDNTEAFF.

This CDR3 reads CASRADNQPQHF. This chain links TRBV19 with TRBJ1-5. The germline gives CDR1 LNHDA, CDR2 SQIVND (reference sequence). The CDR3 extends over 12 amino acids.

The chain carries TRBV20-1 and TRBJ1-1; lacking DNA, the TRBD1 call made by TCRdb goes unchecked. The CDR3 is made up of 14 amino acids. The germline V gene encodes CDR1 DFQATT and CDR2 SNEGSKA (reference sequence). The CDR3 here is CSARGRTGNTEAFF.

The chain links TRBV7-2 to TRBJ2-1; TCRdb lists TRBD2, though no DNA is available to test this call. This CDR3 has 16 amino acids. In germline, CDR1 is SGHTA, CDR2 FQGNSA. The chain's CDR3 is CASSAYPGLAAYKQFF.

V gene TRBV12-3 or TRBV12-4 combines with J gene TRBJ2-3; TCRdb gives TRBD2 as the D gene, but with no DNA this cannot be confirmed. This CDR3 region has 14 residues. CDR3 amino acids: CASSPLPTDVTQYF.

This sequence joins TRBV7-9 and TRBJ2-7; lacking DNA, the TRBD1 call made by TCRdb goes unchecked. Looked up from germline, CDR1 is SEHNR and CDR2 is FQNEAQ (reference sequence). This CDR3 spans 17 amino acids. This CDR3 is CASSTTPGTVSSYEQYF.

This chain links TRBV11-2 with TRBJ1-5; checking the TCRdb D call of TRBD1 is not possible without DNA. From germline, CDR1 is SGHAT and CDR2 FQNNGV. This CDR3 has 15 amino acids. The CDR3: CASSRSPVGNQPQHF.

The chain couples TRBV12-3 or TRBV12-4 to TRBJ2-3; the TCRdb D gene call, TRBD2, has no DNA to confirm it. CDR3 size: 15 residues. The CDR3 sequence is CASRPTSGLTDTQYF.

V usage is TRBV6-2 or TRBV6-3 and J usage is TRBJ1-2; without DNA, the TCRdb call of TRBD1 cannot be checked. The CDR3 sequence is 13 residues long. CDR1 MNHEY and CDR2 SVGEGT come from the germline V gene. The CDR3 protein is CASMTGAGYGYTF.

V usage is TRBV12-3 or TRBV12-4 and J usage is TRBJ1-2; the D call from TCRdb, TRBD1, cannot be confirmed without DNA. The CDR3 runs 13 residues. The CDR3 region is CASSLGQGYGYTF.